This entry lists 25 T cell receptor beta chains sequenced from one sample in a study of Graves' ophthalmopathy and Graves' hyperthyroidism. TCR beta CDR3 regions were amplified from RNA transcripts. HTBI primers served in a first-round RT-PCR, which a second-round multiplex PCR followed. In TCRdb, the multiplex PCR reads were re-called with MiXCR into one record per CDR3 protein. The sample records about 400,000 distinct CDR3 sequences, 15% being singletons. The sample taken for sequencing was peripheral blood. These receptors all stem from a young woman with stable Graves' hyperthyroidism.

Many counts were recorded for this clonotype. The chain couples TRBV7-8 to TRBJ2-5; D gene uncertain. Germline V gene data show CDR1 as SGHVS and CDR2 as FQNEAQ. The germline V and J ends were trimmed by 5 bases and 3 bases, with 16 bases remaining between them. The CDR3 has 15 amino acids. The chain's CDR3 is CASSGLDRPKETQYF. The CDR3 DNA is TGTGCCAGCAGCGGTCTGGACCGACCGAAAGAGACCCAGTACTTC.

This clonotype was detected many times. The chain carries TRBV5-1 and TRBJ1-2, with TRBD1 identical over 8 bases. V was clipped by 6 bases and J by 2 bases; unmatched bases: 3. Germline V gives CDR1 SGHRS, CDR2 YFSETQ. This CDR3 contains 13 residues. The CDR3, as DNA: TGCGCCAGCACGGACAGGGTCAACTATGGCTACACCTTC. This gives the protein CASTDRVNYGYTF.

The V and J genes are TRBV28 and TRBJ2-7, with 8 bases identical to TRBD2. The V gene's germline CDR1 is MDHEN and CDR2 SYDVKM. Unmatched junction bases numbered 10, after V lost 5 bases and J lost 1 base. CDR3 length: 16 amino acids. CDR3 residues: CASSTSGAGESYEQYF. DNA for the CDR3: TGTGCCAGCAGTACCTCCGGAGCGGGGGAATCCTACGAGCAGTACTTC.

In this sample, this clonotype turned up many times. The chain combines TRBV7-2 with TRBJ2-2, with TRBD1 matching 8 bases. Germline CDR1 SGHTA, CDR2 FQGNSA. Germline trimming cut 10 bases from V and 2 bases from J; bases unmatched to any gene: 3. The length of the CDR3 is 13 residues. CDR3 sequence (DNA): TGTGCCACCGGACAGGGAAACACCGGGGAGCTGTTTTTT. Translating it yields CATGQGNTGELFF.

CDR3 sequence: CATSDPRGQEETQYF. In DNA form, the CDR3 reads TGTGCCACCAGTGATCCCCGGGGGCAGGAGGAGACCCAGTACTTC. The chain couples TRBV24-1 to TRBJ2-5; D possibly uses TRBD1 or TRBD2 (6 bases each). The V gene lost 3 bases and the J gene lost 5 bases, with 15 bases spanning the gap. The CDR3 has 15 residues. CDR1 and CDR2 (germline): KGHDR, SFDVKD.

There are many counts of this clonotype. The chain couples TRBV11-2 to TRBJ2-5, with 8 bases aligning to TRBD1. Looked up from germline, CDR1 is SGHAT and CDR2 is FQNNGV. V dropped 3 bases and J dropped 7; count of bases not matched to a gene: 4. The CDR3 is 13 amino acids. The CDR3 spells CASSFGQGGTQYF. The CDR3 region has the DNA TGTGCCAGCAGCTTCGGACAGGGCGGGACCCAGTACTTC.

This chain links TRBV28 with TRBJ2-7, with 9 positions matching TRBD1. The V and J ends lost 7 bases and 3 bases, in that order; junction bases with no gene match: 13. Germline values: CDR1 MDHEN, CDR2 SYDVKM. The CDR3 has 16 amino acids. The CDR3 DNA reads TGTGCCAGCAACCAGATCGGGACAGGGCTCCACTACGAGCAGTACTTC. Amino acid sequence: CASNQIGTGLHYEQYF.

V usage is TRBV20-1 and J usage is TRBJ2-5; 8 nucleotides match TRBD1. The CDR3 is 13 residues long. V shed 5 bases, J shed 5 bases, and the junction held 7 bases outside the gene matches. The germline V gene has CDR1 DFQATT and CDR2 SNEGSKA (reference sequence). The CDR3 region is CSACQGAGETQYF. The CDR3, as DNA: TGCAGTGCTTGTCAGGGGGCTGGGGAGACCCAGTACTTC.

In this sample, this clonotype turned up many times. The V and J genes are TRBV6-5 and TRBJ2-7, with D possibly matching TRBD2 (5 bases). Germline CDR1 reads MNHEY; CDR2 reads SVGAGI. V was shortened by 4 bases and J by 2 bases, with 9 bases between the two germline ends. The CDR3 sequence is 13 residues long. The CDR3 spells CASSSQRAYEQYF. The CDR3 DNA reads TGTGCCAGCAGTTCTCAGAGGGCCTACGAGCAGTACTTC.

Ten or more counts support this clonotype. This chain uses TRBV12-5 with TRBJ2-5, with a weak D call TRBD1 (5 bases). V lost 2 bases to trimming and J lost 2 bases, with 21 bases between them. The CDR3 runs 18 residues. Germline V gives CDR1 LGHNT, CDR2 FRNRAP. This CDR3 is CASGLKGRAIRSQETQYF. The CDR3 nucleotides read TGTGCTAGTGGTTTGAAGGGGCGCGCAATCAGGTCACAAGAGACCCAGTACTTC.

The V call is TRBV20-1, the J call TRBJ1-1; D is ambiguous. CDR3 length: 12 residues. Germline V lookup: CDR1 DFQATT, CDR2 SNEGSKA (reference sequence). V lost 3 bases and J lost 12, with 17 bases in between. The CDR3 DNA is TGCAGTGCTAGCCCCCGTTCGCAGACAACTTTCTTT. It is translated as CSASPRSQTTFF.

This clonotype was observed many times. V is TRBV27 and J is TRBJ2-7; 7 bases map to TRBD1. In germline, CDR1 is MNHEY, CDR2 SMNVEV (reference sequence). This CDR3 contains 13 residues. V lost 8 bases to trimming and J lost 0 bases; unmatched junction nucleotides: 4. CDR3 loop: CASRDSNSYEQYF. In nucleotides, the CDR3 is TGTGCCAGCCGGGACAGCAACTCCTACGAGCAGTACTTC.

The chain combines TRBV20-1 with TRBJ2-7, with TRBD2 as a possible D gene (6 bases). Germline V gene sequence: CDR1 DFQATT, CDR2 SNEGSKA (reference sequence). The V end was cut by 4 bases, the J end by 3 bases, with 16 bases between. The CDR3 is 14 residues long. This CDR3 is CSAIETGRIYEQYF. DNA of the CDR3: TGCAGTGCTATTGAAACCGGGAGAATCTACGAGCAGTACTTC.

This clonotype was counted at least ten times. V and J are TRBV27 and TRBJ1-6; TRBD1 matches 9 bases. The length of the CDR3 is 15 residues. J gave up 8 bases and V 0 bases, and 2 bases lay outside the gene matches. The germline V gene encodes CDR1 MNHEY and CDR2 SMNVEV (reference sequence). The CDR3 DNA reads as TGTGCCAGCAGTTTATCCGGACAGGGGTATTCACCCCTCCACTTT. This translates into CASSLSGQGYSPLHF.

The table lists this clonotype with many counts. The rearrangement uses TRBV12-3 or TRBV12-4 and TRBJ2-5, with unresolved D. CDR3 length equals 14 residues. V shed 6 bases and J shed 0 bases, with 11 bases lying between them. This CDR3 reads CASSLNEYQETQYF. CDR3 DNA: TGTGCCAGCAGCCTAAACGAGTACCAAGAGACCCAGTACTTC.

In nucleotides, the CDR3 is TGTGCCAGCAGCTTAAAGGCTAGCGGCTCCTACGAGCAGTACTTC. Translation gives CASSLKASGSYEQYF. The chain recombines TRBV7-2 with TRBJ2-7; 7 bases agree with TRBD2. With 2 bases clipped from V and 0 bases from J, the junction kept 4 bases outside the gene matches. This CDR3 has 15 amino acids. CDR1 and CDR2 from the germline V gene are SGHTA and FQGNSA. Based on the CDR3 plus reference TRBV7-2 and TRBJ2-7, the full variable domain is GAGVSQSPSNKVTEKGKDVELRCDPISGHTALYWYRQSLGQGLEFLIYFQGNSAPDKSGLPSDRFSAERTGGSVSTLTIQRTQQEDSAVYLCASSLKASGSYEQYFGPGTRLTVT.

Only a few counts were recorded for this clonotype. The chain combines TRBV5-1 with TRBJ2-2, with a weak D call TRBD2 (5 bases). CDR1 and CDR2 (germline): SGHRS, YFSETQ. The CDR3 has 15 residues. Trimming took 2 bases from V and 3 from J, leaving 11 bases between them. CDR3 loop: CASSFGVMDTGELFF. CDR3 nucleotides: TGCGCCAGCAGCTTCGGGGTAATGGACACCGGGGAGCTGTTTTTT.

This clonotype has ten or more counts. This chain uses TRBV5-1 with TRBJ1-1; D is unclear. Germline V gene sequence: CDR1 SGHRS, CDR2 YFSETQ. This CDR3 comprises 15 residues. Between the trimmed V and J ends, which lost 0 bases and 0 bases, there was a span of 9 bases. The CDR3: CASSLEDVMNTEAFF. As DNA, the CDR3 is TGCGCCAGCAGCTTGGAGGACGTTATGAACACTGAAGCTTTCTTT.

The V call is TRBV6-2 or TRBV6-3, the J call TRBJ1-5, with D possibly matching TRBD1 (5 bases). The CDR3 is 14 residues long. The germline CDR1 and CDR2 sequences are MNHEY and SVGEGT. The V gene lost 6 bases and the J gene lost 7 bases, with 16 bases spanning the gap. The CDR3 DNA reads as TGTGCCAGCAGCACCATTCAGGGAGGACAGCCCCAGCATTTT. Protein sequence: CASSTIQGGQPQHF.

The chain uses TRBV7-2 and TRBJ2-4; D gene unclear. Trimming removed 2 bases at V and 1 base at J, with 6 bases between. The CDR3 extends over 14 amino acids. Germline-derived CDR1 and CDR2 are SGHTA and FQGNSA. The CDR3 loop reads CASSLQLAKNIQYF. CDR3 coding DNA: TGTGCCAGCAGCTTACAGCTGGCCAAAAACATTCAGTACTTC. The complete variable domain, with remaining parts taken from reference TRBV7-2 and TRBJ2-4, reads GAGVSQSPSNKVTEKGKDVELRCDPISGHTALYWYRQSLGQGLEFLIYFQGNSAPDKSGLPSDRFSAERTGGSVSTLTIQRTQQEDSAVYLCASSLQLAKNIQYFGAGTRLSVL.

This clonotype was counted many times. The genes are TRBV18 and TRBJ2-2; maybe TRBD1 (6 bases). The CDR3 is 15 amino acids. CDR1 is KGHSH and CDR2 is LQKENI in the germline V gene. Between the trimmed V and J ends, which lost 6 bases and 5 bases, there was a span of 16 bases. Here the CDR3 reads CASSMNRVRTGELFF. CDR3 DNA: TGTGCCAGCTCGATGAACAGGGTCCGAACCGGGGAGCTGTTTTTT.

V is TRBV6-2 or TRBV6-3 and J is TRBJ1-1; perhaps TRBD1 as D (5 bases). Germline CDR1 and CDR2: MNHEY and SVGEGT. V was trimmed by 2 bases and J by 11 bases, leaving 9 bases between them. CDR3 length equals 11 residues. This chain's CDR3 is CASSYPGQAFF. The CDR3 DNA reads TGTGCCAGCAGTTACCCGGGGCAGGCTTTCTTT.

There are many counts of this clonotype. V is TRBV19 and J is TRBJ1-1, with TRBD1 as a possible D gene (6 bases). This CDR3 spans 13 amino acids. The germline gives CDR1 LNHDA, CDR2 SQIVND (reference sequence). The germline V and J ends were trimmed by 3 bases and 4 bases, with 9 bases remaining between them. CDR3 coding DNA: TGTGCCAGTAGTATGCAGGACAGCACTGAAGCTTTCTTT. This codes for CASSMQDSTEAFF.

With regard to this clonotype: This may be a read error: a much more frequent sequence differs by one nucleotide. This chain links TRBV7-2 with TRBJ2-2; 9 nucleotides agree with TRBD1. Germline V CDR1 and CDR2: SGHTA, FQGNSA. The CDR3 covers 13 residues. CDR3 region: CASGQGNAGELFF. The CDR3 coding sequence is TGTGCCAGCGGACAGGGGAACGCCGGGGAGCTGTTTTTT.

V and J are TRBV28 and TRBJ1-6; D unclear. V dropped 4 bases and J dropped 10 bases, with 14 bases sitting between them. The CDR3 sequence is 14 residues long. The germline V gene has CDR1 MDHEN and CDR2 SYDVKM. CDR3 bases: TGTGCCAGCAGTTACACCGGTGAGAGGTCACCCCTCCACTTT. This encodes CASSYTGERSPLHF. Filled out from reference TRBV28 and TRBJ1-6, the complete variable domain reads DVKVTQSSRYLVKRTGEKVFLECVQDMDHENMFWYRQDPGLGLRLIYFSYDVKMKEKGDIPEGYSVSREKKERFSLILESASTNQTSMYLCASSYTGERSPLHFGNGTRLTVT.